Each of the 10 T cell receptor beta chains below was sequenced from the same sample in a study of cytomegalovirus exposure and HLA in healthy donors. The PCR was carried out with 60 Vbeta primers and 13 Jbeta primers. Assay: immunoSEQ multiplex PCR; the TCRdb copy retains only in-frame clones and omits some. There are around 71,000 clones in the sample; roughly 70% occur only once, and 11% to 15% lies in the top ten. The sample consisted of PBMCs. The receptor set was obtained from a male donor in good health and CMV-seropositive.

The sample holds a few counts of this clone. V gene TRBV6-1 combines with J gene TRBJ1-6; no firm D call. Per the germline V gene, CDR1 is MNHNS and CDR2 is SASEGT. Trimming cost V 6 bases and J 6 bases, with 18 bases left between them. CDR3 length: 16 residues. The CDR3 DNA reads as TGTGCCAGCAGCGAAATTTACACAGTAATTAATTCACCCCTCCACTTT. As protein: CASSEIYTVINSPLHF.

The rearrangement links TRBV30 to TRBJ1-5, with 8 nucleotides matching TRBD1. Germline CDR1 is GTSNPN and CDR2 is SVGIG (reference sequence). The V segment lost 0 bases and the J segment 2 bases; nucleotides outside the gene matches: 3. The CDR3 contains 15 residues. This chain's CDR3 is CAWSVKGQGNQPQHF. The CDR3, as DNA: TGTGCCTGGAGTGTTAAGGGACAGGGCAATCAGCCCCAGCATTTT. Combining the CDR3 with reference TRBV30 and TRBJ1-5 gives the whole variable domain SQTIHQWPATLVQPVGSPLSLECTVEGTSNPNLYWYRQAAGRGLQLLFYSVGIGQISSEVPQNLSASRPQDRQFILSSKKLLLSDSGFYLCAWSVKGQGNQPQHFGDGTRLSIL.

This clone occurred a few times. V and J are TRBV10-1 and TRBJ2-7, with TRBD1 identical over 9 bases. Germline V gene sequence: CDR1 WNHNN, CDR2 SYGVQD (reference sequence). The CDR3 runs 14 residues. Trimming cost V 5 bases and J 2 bases; bases outside gene matches: 4. The CDR3, as DNA: TGCGCCAGCAGTCTCGGGACAGGGACCTACGAGCAGTACTTC. Protein sequence: CASSLGTGTYEQYF.

This clone showed up just a few times. This chain joins TRBV21-1 and TRBJ2-3; the table assigns TRBD2, which was not confirmed against the DNA. TRBV21-1 is a pseudogene locus. The CDR3 is 20 amino acids. CDR3 amino acids: CASSKDLKAGGRVGTDTQYF. The CDR3 region has the DNA TGTGCCAGCAGCAAAGACTTGAAAGCGGGAGGGCGAGTCGGCACAGATACGCAGTATTTT.

The chain employs TRBV5-4 and TRBJ2-5, with D maybe TRBD1 (6 bases). The CDR3 contains 15 residues. Germline values: CDR1 SGHNT, CDR2 YYREEE (reference sequence). Between the trimmed V and J ends, which lost 0 bases and 1 base, there was a span of 10 bases. The CDR3 nucleotides read TGTGCCAGCAGCTTGGACGACAGGCCCCAAGAGACCCAGTACTTC. This encodes CASSLDDRPQETQYF.

CDR3 sequence (DNA): TGCGCCAGCAGCCCCTCGCTAGCGGGAGGTAAAAACGAGCAGTACTTC. Residues: CASSPSLAGGKNEQYF. J is TRBJ2-7 and V is TRBV5-1; 11 nucleotides align to TRBD2. V lost 4 bases to trimming and J lost 5 bases; unmatched junction nucleotides: 11. CDR3 length: 16 amino acids. Germline V gene data show CDR1 as SGHRS and CDR2 as YFSETQ.

This chain uses TRBV20-1 with TRBJ2-7; 7 bases align to TRBD2. Germline V CDR1 and CDR2: DFQATT, SNEGSKA (reference sequence). The CDR3 runs 8 residues. The chain's CDR3 is CVLRREAV. CDR3 coding DNA: TGCGTTTTACGACGGGAGGCGGTG.

The V call is TRBV4-1, the J call TRBJ2-7, with 9 bases identical to TRBD1. CDR1 is MGHRA, CDR2 YSYEKL, per germline. Trimming at V came to 4 bases and at J to 5 bases, leaving 9 bases not matched to a gene. This CDR3 is built from 15 residues. The CDR3 nucleotides read TGCGCCAGCAGCCTGACGGGACAGGGTGGCCACGAGCAGTACTTC. Its translation is CASSLTGQGGHEQYF.

The J gene is TRBJ1-2, the V gene TRBV19; D is possibly TRBD1 (5 bases). Germline CDR1 and CDR2: LNHDA and SQIVND (reference sequence). V was pared by 5 bases and J by 7 bases, with 14 bases between. This CDR3 is built from 13 residues. In DNA form, the CDR3 reads TGTGCCAGTAGTGGCACCCAGGGTTCTGGCTACACCTTC. This gives the protein CASSGTQGSGYTF.

V usage is TRBV29-1 and J usage is TRBJ1-3, with no clear D. Germline V gives CDR1 SQVTM, CDR2 ANQGSEA. Trimming pared 5 bases from V and 0 bases from J, leaving 5 bases between. The CDR3 covers 12 residues. The CDR3 DNA reads as TGCAGCGTTCAGGTCTCTGGAAACACCATATATTTT. Translated: CSVQVSGNTIYF. Full variable domain (remainder filled in from reference TRBV29-1 and TRBJ1-3): SAVISQKPSRDICQRGTSLTIQCQVDSQVTMMFWYRQQPGQSLTLIATANQGSEATYESGFVIDKFPISRPNLTFSTLTVSNMSPEDSSIYLCSVQVSGNTIYFGEGSWLTVV.